The rows below give T cell receptor beta chains drawn from one sample of a study of cytomegalovirus exposure and HLA in healthy donors. TCRdb keeps only in-frame clones here, not all; method: immunoSEQ multiplex PCR. The sample yields more than 100,000 clones, around 66% seen once. The sequencing sample was made of PBMCs. These receptor sequences come from a woman aged 40 to 49 in good health and CMV-seropositive. CDR3s include the opening cysteine and the closing phenylalanine or tryptophan. D genes are given only for firm matches. The size entry is marked missing in some rows and otherwise reads once, few, many or a size class.

cdr3_length: 16; d_call: -; j_call: TRBJ2-4; v_call: TRBV7-2; clone_size: -; cdr3_aa: CASSLGSGTGENIQYF; cdr3_nt: TGTGCCAGCAGCTTAGGGTCCGGGACGGGGGAGAACATTCAGTACTTC
cdr3_length: 13; d_call: -; j_call: TRBJ2-7; v_call: TRBV27; clone_size: few; cdr3_aa: CASRQAGAHEQYF; cdr3_nt: TGTGCCAGCAGGCAAGCGGGTGCCCACGAGCAGTACTTC
cdr3_length: 14; d_call: TRBD1; j_call: TRBJ1-5; v_call: TRBV19; clone_size: -; cdr3_aa: CASSTTGSGQPQHF; cdr3_nt: TGTGCCAGTAGTACGACAGGGTCAGGCCAGCCCCAGCATTTT
cdr3_length: 14; d_call: TRBD1; j_call: TRBJ1-5; v_call: TRBV27; clone_size: -; cdr3_aa: CASSLRGQAQPQHF; cdr3_nt: TGTGCCAGCAGTCTCAGGGGGCAGGCTCAGCCCCAGCATTTT
cdr3_length: 15; d_call: TRBD1; j_call: TRBJ2-7; v_call: TRBV6-5; clone_size: -; cdr3_aa: CASSLRQGGPYEQYF; cdr3_nt: TGTGCCAGCAGTTTGAGACAGGGGGGACCTTACGAGCAGTACTTC
cdr3_length: 17; d_call: -; j_call: TRBJ2-6; v_call: TRBV5-4; clone_size: -; cdr3_aa: CASSLGGRSSGANVLTF; cdr3_nt: TGTGCCAGCAGCTTGGGTGGCCGGAGCTCTGGGGCCAACGTCCTGACTTTC
cdr3_length: 14; d_call: -; j_call: TRBJ2-7; v_call: TRBV5-1; clone_size: -; cdr3_aa: CASSFPGRRYEQYF; cdr3_nt: TGCGCCAGCAGCTTCCCAGGGCGGAGATACGAGCAGTACTTC
cdr3_length: 14; d_call: TRBD1; j_call: TRBJ1-1; v_call: TRBV6-1; clone_size: -; cdr3_aa: CASSEGQANTEAFF; cdr3_nt: TGTGCCAGCAGTGAGGGACAGGCGAACACTGAAGCTTTCTTT
cdr3_length: 11; d_call: -; j_call: TRBJ2-3; v_call: TRBV29-1; clone_size: -; cdr3_aa: CSVRLADTQYF; cdr3_nt: TGCAGCGTTCGACTGGCAGATACGCAGTATTTT
cdr3_length: 13; d_call: -; j_call: TRBJ2-1; v_call: TRBV6-5; clone_size: -; cdr3_aa: CASSIDEDNEQFF; cdr3_nt: TGTGCCAGCAGCATCGATGAGGACAATGAGCAGTTCTTC
cdr3_length: 15; d_call: -; j_call: TRBJ1-2; v_call: TRBV5-1; clone_size: once; cdr3_aa: CASSSTGEGGYGYTF; cdr3_nt: TGCGCCAGCAGCTCTACAGGCGAAGGAGGGTATGGCTACACCTTC
cdr3_length: 11; d_call: -; j_call: TRBJ1-5; v_call: TRBV6-1; clone_size: -; cdr3_aa: CASKASQPQHF; cdr3_nt: TGTGCCAGCAAGGCTAGTCAGCCCCAGCATTTT
cdr3_length: 13; d_call: -; j_call: TRBJ1-2; v_call: TRBV7-8; clone_size: -; cdr3_aa: CASSGLGEAGYTF; cdr3_nt: TGTGCCAGCAGCGGTCTCGGGGAAGCTGGCTACACCTTC
cdr3_length: 21; d_call: -; j_call: TRBJ1-1; v_call: TRBV7-8; clone_size: -; cdr3_aa: CASSRLQLPSTRVRSYTEAFF; cdr3_nt: TGTGCCAGCAGCCGCCTTCAACTACCCTCCACTAGGGTCAGATCTTACACTGAAGCTTTCTTT
cdr3_length: 12; d_call: -; j_call: TRBJ1-6; v_call: TRBV19; clone_size: -; cdr3_aa: CASSDDSRPLHF; cdr3_nt: TGTGCCAGTAGCGATGACAGCCGCCCCCTCCACTTT
cdr3_length: 15; d_call: -; j_call: TRBJ2-3; v_call: TRBV9; clone_size: -; cdr3_aa: CASSVWGAGTDTQYF; cdr3_nt: TGTGCCAGCAGCGTGTGGGGAGCTGGGACAGATACGCAGTATTTT
cdr3_length: 14; d_call: -; j_call: TRBJ1-5; v_call: TRBV6-1; clone_size: -; cdr3_aa: CASSEAVGGQPQHF; cdr3_nt: TGTGCCAGCAGTGAAGCGGTCGGCGGTCAGCCCCAGCATTTT
cdr3_length: 16; d_call: TRBD1; j_call: TRBJ1-6; v_call: TRBV5-5; clone_size: -; cdr3_aa: CASSWGQGIDNSPLHF; cdr3_nt: TGTGCCAGCAGCTGGGGACAGGGGATAGATAATTCACCCCTCCACTTT
cdr3_length: 16; d_call: TRBD1; j_call: TRBJ2-1; v_call: TRBV7-3; clone_size: -; cdr3_aa: CASSLTGQSSYNEQFF; cdr3_nt: TGTGCCAGCAGCTTAACGGGACAGAGCTCCTACAATGAGCAGTTCTTC
cdr3_length: 13; d_call: TRBD2; j_call: TRBJ2-3; v_call: TRBV9; clone_size: few; cdr3_aa: CASSRMGGNTQYF; cdr3_nt: TGTGCCAGCAGCCGTATGGGAGGGAATACGCAGTATTTT
cdr3_length: 16; d_call: TRBD2; j_call: TRBJ2-1; v_call: TRBV4-1; clone_size: -; cdr3_aa: CASSQDPGGHYNEQFF; cdr3_nt: TGCGCCAGCAGCCAAGATCCGGGAGGCCATTACAATGAGCAGTTCTTC
cdr3_length: 13; d_call: TRBD2; j_call: TRBJ2-1; v_call: TRBV19; clone_size: -; cdr3_aa: CASLAGGENEQFF; cdr3_nt: TGTGCCAGCTTAGCGGGGGGAGAAAATGAGCAGTTCTTC
cdr3_length: 13; d_call: TRBD1; j_call: TRBJ1-2; v_call: TRBV18; clone_size: -; cdr3_aa: CASARDRAYGYTF; cdr3_nt: TGTGCCAGTGCCAGGGACAGGGCTTATGGCTACACCTTC
cdr3_length: 14; d_call: TRBD2; j_call: TRBJ2-7; v_call: TRBV9; clone_size: -; cdr3_aa: CASSVGTSGYEQYF; cdr3_nt: TGTGCCAGCAGCGTAGGGACTAGCGGCTACGAGCAGTACTTC
cdr3_length: 14; d_call: TRBD1; j_call: TRBJ1-5; v_call: TRBV6-6; clone_size: -; cdr3_aa: CASSPRTGRRPQHF; cdr3_nt: TGTGCCAGCAGTCCCCGGACAGGGCGGCGGCCCCAGCATTTT
cdr3_length: 14; d_call: TRBD2; j_call: TRBJ2-2; v_call: TRBV6-5; clone_size: -; cdr3_aa: CASSASGGTGELFF; cdr3_nt: TGTGCCAGCAGCGCTAGCGGGGGAACCGGGGAGCTGTTTTTT
cdr3_length: 14; d_call: -; j_call: TRBJ2-1; v_call: TRBV2; clone_size: once; cdr3_aa: CASSGLAFWNEQFF; cdr3_nt: TGTGCCAGCAGTGGGCTAGCTTTTTGGAATGAGCAGTTCTTC
cdr3_length: 15; d_call: -; j_call: TRBJ1-2; v_call: TRBV7-9; clone_size: -; cdr3_aa: CASSFTQGGVYGYTF; cdr3_nt: TGTGCCAGCAGCTTTACACAGGGTGGGGTCTATGGCTACACCTTC
cdr3_length: 16; d_call: TRBD1; j_call: TRBJ1-5; v_call: TRBV4-1; clone_size: few; cdr3_aa: CASSQDWDRSGWSQHF; cdr3_nt: TGCGCCAGCAGCCAAGATTGGGACAGATCCGGGTGGTCCCAGCATTTT
cdr3_length: 14; d_call: -; j_call: TRBJ2-7; v_call: TRBV30; clone_size: -; cdr3_aa: CAWSPGTTTYEQYF; cdr3_nt: TGTGCCTGGAGTCCAGGGACAACCACCTACGAGCAGTACTTC
cdr3_length: 14; d_call: TRBD1; j_call: TRBJ1-2; v_call: TRBV25-1; clone_size: -; cdr3_aa: CASSETTGAYGYTF; cdr3_nt: TGTGCCAGCAGTGAGACGACAGGGGCATATGGCTACACCTTC
cdr3_length: 14; d_call: TRBD1; j_call: TRBJ2-5; v_call: TRBV13; clone_size: -; cdr3_aa: CASSPGQVNSAQYF; cdr3_nt: TGTGCCAGCAGCCCGGGACAGGTCAACTCGGCCCAGTACTTC
cdr3_length: 15; d_call: TRBD1; j_call: TRBJ2-7; v_call: TRBV28; clone_size: once; cdr3_aa: CASSLRQGVSYEQYF; cdr3_nt: TGTGCCAGCAGTTTAAGACAGGGGGTCTCCTACGAGCAGTACTTC
cdr3_length: 14; d_call: -; j_call: TRBJ2-5; v_call: TRBV7-8; clone_size: -; cdr3_aa: CASSLAPSKETQYF; cdr3_nt: TGTGCCAGCAGCTTAGCACCGAGCAAAGAGACCCAGTACTTC
cdr3_length: 14; d_call: -; j_call: TRBJ1-2; v_call: TRBV6-5; clone_size: -; cdr3_aa: CASTPSMAGYGYTF; cdr3_nt: TGTGCCAGCACCCCCTCCATGGCAGGTTATGGCTACACCTTC
cdr3_length: 15; d_call: -; j_call: TRBJ1-5; v_call: TRBV27; clone_size: -; cdr3_aa: CASSLTGFSNQPQHF; cdr3_nt: TGTGCCAGCAGTTTAACAGGTTTTAGCAATCAGCCCCAGCATTTT
cdr3_length: 17; d_call: TRBD2; j_call: TRBJ2-5; v_call: TRBV25-1; clone_size: once; cdr3_aa: CASSDPQLAGGPETQYF; cdr3_nt: TGTGCCAGCAGTGACCCCCAACTAGCGGGAGGGCCGGAGACCCAGTACTTC
cdr3_length: 14; d_call: -; j_call: TRBJ1-5; v_call: TRBV6-5; clone_size: -; cdr3_aa: CASSEWGDNEPQHF; cdr3_nt: TGTGCCAGCAGTGAATGGGGAGACAACGAACCCCAGCATTTT
cdr3_length: 15; d_call: TRBD2; j_call: TRBJ2-7; v_call: TRBV19; clone_size: few; cdr3_aa: CASSRLALSSYEQYF; cdr3_nt: TGTGCCAGTAGTCGACTAGCGTTAAGCTCCTACGAGCAGTACTTC
cdr3_length: 17; d_call: TRBD2; j_call: TRBJ2-2; v_call: TRBV7-8; clone_size: few; cdr3_aa: CASSNLPGLALTGELFF; cdr3_nt: TGTGCCAGCAGCAATCTTCCGGGACTAGCGTTAACCGGGGAGCTGTTTTTT
cdr3_length: 14; d_call: -; j_call: TRBJ2-1; v_call: TRBV7-3; clone_size: few; cdr3_aa: CASSYGQTNNEQFF; cdr3_nt: TGTGCCAGCAGCTATGGGCAGACAAACAATGAGCAGTTCTTC
cdr3_length: 14; d_call: TRBD2; j_call: TRBJ2-5; v_call: TRBV27; clone_size: -; cdr3_aa: CASSSATGRETQYF; cdr3_nt: TGTGCCAGCAGTTCAGCGACCGGGAGGGAGACCCAGTACTTC
cdr3_length: 14; d_call: -; j_call: TRBJ2-6; v_call: TRBV9; clone_size: -; cdr3_aa: CASSVEGLANVLTF; cdr3_nt: TGTGCCAGCAGCGTAGAGGGGCTGGCCAACGTCCTGACTTTC
cdr3_length: 14; d_call: -; j_call: TRBJ1-1; v_call: TRBV6-6; clone_size: few; cdr3_aa: CASSIREGGTEAFF; cdr3_nt: TGTGCCAGCAGCATCAGGGAGGGGGGGACTGAAGCTTTCTTT
cdr3_length: 12; d_call: -; j_call: TRBJ2-1; v_call: TRBV6-1; clone_size: -; cdr3_aa: CASIKQERGQFF; cdr3_nt: TGTGCCAGCATAAAACAAGAGCGTGGGCAGTTCTTC
cdr3_length: 15; d_call: -; j_call: TRBJ1-4; v_call: TRBV5-1; clone_size: -; cdr3_aa: CASSLAGAYNEKLFF; cdr3_nt: TGCGCCAGCAGCTTGGCAGGGGCCTATAATGAAAAACTGTTTTTT
cdr3_length: 16; d_call: TRBD2; j_call: TRBJ2-1; v_call: TRBV19; clone_size: -; cdr3_aa: CASSKSGESSYNEQFF; cdr3_nt: TGTGCCAGTAGCAAGAGCGGGGAGAGCTCCTACAATGAGCAGTTCTTC
cdr3_length: 16; d_call: -; j_call: TRBJ2-1; v_call: TRBV2; clone_size: -; cdr3_aa: CASRPDRTGPYNEQFF; cdr3_nt: TGTGCCAGCAGGCCGGACAGAACAGGGCCCTACAATGAGCAGTTCTTC
cdr3_length: 17; d_call: -; j_call: TRBJ2-1; v_call: TRBV15; clone_size: few; cdr3_aa: CATSRDRASVRHSEQFF; cdr3_nt: TGTGCCACCAGCAGAGATAGGGCTAGCGTGCGGCACAGTGAGCAGTTCTTC
cdr3_length: 13; d_call: -; j_call: TRBJ2-5; v_call: TRBV7-9; clone_size: -; cdr3_aa: CASTDDWGRDQYF; cdr3_nt: TGTGCCAGCACTGACGACTGGGGCCGCGACCAGTACTTC
cdr3_length: 14; d_call: TRBD2; j_call: TRBJ2-1; v_call: TRBV27; clone_size: few; cdr3_aa: CASGPGLADNEQFF; cdr3_nt: TGTGCCAGCGGACCGGGACTAGCGGACAATGAGCAGTTCTTC
cdr3_length: 17; d_call: -; j_call: TRBJ1-5; v_call: TRBV19; clone_size: -; cdr3_aa: CASSIRTQGSSNQPQHF; cdr3_nt: TGTGCCAGTAGTATCAGAACTCAGGGGTCTAGCAATCAGCCCCAGCATTTT
cdr3_length: 13; d_call: -; j_call: TRBJ1-5; v_call: TRBV30; clone_size: -; cdr3_aa: CAWSARLWQPQHF; cdr3_nt: TGTGCCTGGAGTGCGAGGTTGTGGCAGCCCCAGCATTTT
cdr3_length: 13; d_call: TRBD1; j_call: TRBJ1-1; v_call: TRBV5-3; clone_size: few; cdr3_aa: CASTDDRDTEAFF; cdr3_nt: TGTGCCAGCACCGATGACAGGGACACTGAAGCTTTCTTT
cdr3_length: 16; d_call: TRBD2; j_call: TRBJ2-7; v_call: TRBV6-5; clone_size: -; cdr3_aa: CASSYSVLAGGNEQYF; cdr3_nt: TGTGCCAGCAGTTACTCTGTTTTAGCGGGAGGGAACGAGCAGTACTTC